This T cell receptor (beta chain) was profiled in a study of blood T cell repertoires in COVID-19 (dated by TCRdb to 2019 to 2021). Background for the entire study: Collaborator samples came from the United States, Italy and Spain and covered acute and convalescent phases of COVID-19. The material from the prospective study consisted of cDNA or gDNA derived from T cells, B-cell-depleted T cells, or PBMCs. The dataset comprised deeply sampled blood TCRbeta repertoires from subjects exposed to, actively infected with, or recovered from COVID-19. A freely available public database, intended as a resource for researchers studying the immune response to SARS-CoV-2, is where the repertoires were released. Samples came from the ongoing ImmuneRACE study (first 160 participants) plus 1,254 subjects from 6 global collaborators. Sample metadata almost always included a de-identified subject ID, COVID-19 status, age in years and sex. Where available, HLA class I and class II types were taken from metadata supplied by the sample provider and were not determined by assay-based typing.

In the prospective study, participants were roughly 18 to 100 years old, resided in under 30 geographic areas of the United States, and were enrolled through a virtual design. In the prospective study, cohorts were assigned on the basis of participant-reported clinical history obtained from a screening survey and a study questionnaire. Recovered participants in ImmuneRACE Cohort 3 were defined by two consecutive negative NP/OP PCR tests, clearance by a healthcare professional, or resolution of symptoms. Mobile phlebotomists in the prospective study collected whole blood, serum and a nasopharyngeal or oropharyngeal swab from every participant. Additional blood draws and questionnaires over an approximately 2-month period could optionally be provided by prospective study participants. Prospective study blood samples were shipped either frozen or at room temperature before DNA extraction. For this chain, trimming is 3 bases at the V end and 2 bases at the J end, and the number of junction bases without a gene match is 3. From cysteine to phenylalanine, the CDR3 is 15 amino acids long. Only the CDR3 part of the read is kept: 45 bases, read in frame from the first base. According to the germline V gene (reference sequence), CDR1 reads LNHNV and CDR2 reads YYDKDF.

On the study overall, not on this receptor specifically: How much clinical and demographic metadata was included differed by source and by participant, and the metadata was provided uncurated.

The immunoSEQ Assay, a bias-controlled multiplex PCR, was used to amplify TCRbeta CDR3 regions from genomic DNA. As for how the authors treated the data: Nucleated cell counts per sample were estimated from amplification of reference gene primers within the assay. To quantify the absolute abundance of each unique TCRbeta CDR3 rearrangement, sequence reads were collapsed and filtered. For each sample, productive Simpson clonality was calculated by taking the square root of Simpson's diversity index across productive rearrangements. In TCRdb, the immuneACCESS table is reduced to in-frame sequences with V and J assigned. These tables do not hold every clone; where another copy was compared, an unresolved V gene accounts for under half, and the others remain unexplained. The V and J calls and clone size come from that table; D and trimming were worked out from the DNA. Counted in this sample were 310,000 or so clones; 87% of them appeared once. The ten largest account for 8.5% to 10% of the sample.

The count of this clone is one. No cognate antigen has been identified for it. Base qualities are not recorded, but no much larger clone differs from it by a single base. The sequence was collected from a young woman who had recovered from COVID-19. The rearrangement combines TRBV15 with TRBJ1-3; 8 bases in the junction line up with TRBD1. Sample: PBMCs or T cells enriched from blood (not recorded which). The DNA is as follows: TGTGCCACCAGCAGGGACAGGGACCCTGGAAACACCATATATTTT. The encoded protein is CATSRDRDPGNTIYF.